This T cell receptor beta chain was recorded in a study of memory CD4+ T cells and cytomegalovirus serostatus. Across the whole study: This sample comes from healthy Belgian adults, about nine CMV seropositive, about 25 seronegative. Study-level findings and limits: Suggested: most of the CMV-linked TCR signature lies in CD4+ memory cells.

The CDR3 runs to 13 residues. Germline-derived CDR1 and CDR2 are LNHDA and SQIVND (reference sequence). V shed 7 bases, J shed 7 bases, and the junction held 9 bases outside the gene matches. Worth noting for this clone: The antigen is not known.

The sort gate was single viable CD3+CD4+CD8-CD45RO+ cells for memory CD4+ T cells. Measured with immunoSEQ multiplex PCR; TCRdb has only the in-frame clones, and not every one. The table shows 55,000 to 65,000 clones, with under 90% occurring only once. The rearrangement uses TRBV19 and TRBJ2-7, with 8 bases lining up with TRBD2. The TCR sequence derives from an adult in good health and CMV-seronegative. Some clones in this sample may be carry-over from other donors' samples. Material for sequencing was memory CD4+ T cells from blood. CDR3 sequence reads: CASTAGGFGEQYF. In DNA, the CDR3 is TGTGCCAGTACCGCGGGAGGATTTGGTGAGCAGTACTTC.